Listed here are 30 T cell receptor beta chains from one sample, sequenced in a study of T cells in Graves' hyperthyroidism and ophthalmopathy. Amplified TCR beta CDR3 regions came from RNA transcripts. Carried out on the TCR CDR3, a first-round RT-PCR used the HTBI primer set. TCRdb ran MiXCR on the multiplex PCR reads and lists one entry per CDR3 protein. The sample consists of 650,000 to 850,000 distinct CDR3 sequences, around 19% of them appearing once. The specimen was blood. Receptor source: a woman aged 45-59 years with Graves' hyperthyroidism that later progressed to Graves' ophthalmopathy.

This clonotype was detected ten times or more. The chain recombines TRBV20-1 with TRBJ2-5; 9 bases are shared with TRBD2. This CDR3 is built from 13 residues. CDR1 DFQATT and CDR2 SNEGSKA come from the germline V gene (reference sequence). The junction had 9 bases not matched to a gene; V was cut back by 4 bases and J by 9 bases. The CDR3 DNA sequence: TGCAGTGCTATTAGGACTAGCGAGGGGCCCCAGTACTTC. Its translation is CSAIRTSEGPQYF.

This clonotype appeared many times. This rearrangement joins TRBV12-3 or TRBV12-4 to TRBJ1-1, with D uncertain. The CDR3 is made up of 14 amino acids. V gave up 6 bases and J gave up 6 bases, with 17 bases separating them. CDR3 sequence (DNA): TGTGCCAGCAGCCTTAGGGCGACATCTGCTGAAGCTTTCTTT. It is translated as CASSLRATSAEAFF.

Worth noting for this clonotype: Sequence at one end of the junction differs from germline and may be a read error. V is TRBV18 and J is TRBJ1-2; D unclear. The CDR3 extends over 15 amino acids. CDR1 and CDR2 from the germline V gene are KGHSH and LQKENI. The CDR3 region has the DNA TGCGCCAGCTCACCACCTGGGCAGAATAACTGTGGCTACACCTTC. Its translation: CASSPPGQNNCGYTF.

This clonotype has more than one count but fewer than ten. The gene calls are TRBV15 and TRBJ1-2; D is unresolved. Germline V gene sequence: CDR1 LNHNV, CDR2 YYDKDF (reference sequence). V was cut by 5 bases and J by 1 base, with 11 bases left in between. This CDR3 is 14 amino acids long. This CDR3 reads CATSGRTGNYGYTF. The CDR3 bases are TGTGCCACCAGCGGACGGACGGGTAACTATGGCTACACCTTC.

This clonotype was detected ten times or more. V and J are TRBV3-1 and TRBJ2-1; TRBD2 agrees at 9 bases. Germline loops: CDR1 LGHDT, CDR2 YNNKEL (reference sequence). V shed 0 bases, J shed 9 bases, and the junction held 9 bases outside the gene matches. The CDR3 sequence is 16 residues long. This CDR3 reads CASSQDLLAGKGEQFF. The DNA of the CDR3 is TGTGCCAGCAGCCAAGACCTCCTAGCGGGGAAGGGTGAGCAGTTCTTC.

The chain carries TRBV5-4 and TRBJ2-1; TRBD2 matches at 7 bases. Looked up from germline, CDR1 is SGHNT and CDR2 is YYREEE (reference sequence). There are 14 residues in the CDR3. Trimming at V came to 5 bases and at J to 3 bases, leaving 5 bases not matched to a gene. The CDR3 spells CASRDRDYYNEQFF. DNA for the CDR3: TGTGCCAGCAGAGACCGGGACTACTACAATGAGCAGTTCTTC.

This clonotype was observed a handful of times. This chain connects TRBV20-1 to TRBJ2-3, with TRBD2 matching over 7 bases. The CDR3 loop spans 15 amino acids. J gave up 2 bases and V 3 bases, and 8 bases lay outside the gene matches. Germline assignment: CDR1 DFQATT and CDR2 SNEGSKA (reference sequence). CDR3 region: CSARDLGTNTDTQYF. CDR3 DNA: TGCAGTGCTAGGGATCTCGGGACTAACACAGATACGCAGTATTTT.

This clonotype was observed many times. This chain connects TRBV11-2 to TRBJ2-3, with D tentatively TRBD1 or TRBD2 (5 bases each). This CDR3 has 17 residues. Trimming shortened V by 3 bases and J by 3 bases, and 19 bases separated the two germline ends. The germline CDR1 and CDR2 sequences are SGHAT and FQNNGV. CDR3 in DNA: TGTGCCAGCAGCTTTTCGGGGCCCATCGGCGGGACAGATACGCAGTATTTT. Protein product: CASSFSGPIGGTDTQYF.

This clonotype showed up just a few times. The gene calls are TRBV7-8 and TRBJ1-3; D might be TRBD1 (5 bases). Trimming took off 2 bases at V and 0 bases at J, with 17 bases between the two ends. CDR3 size: 18 residues. The germline V gene encodes CDR1 SGHVS and CDR2 FQNEAQ. The CDR3 DNA sequence: TGTGCCAGCAGCTTATATTTCGGGGGGACTCGCTCTGGAAACACCATATATTTT. Protein sequence: CASSLYFGGTRSGNTIYF.

This clonotype has ten or more counts. The rearrangement links TRBV20-1 to TRBJ2-1; 9 nucleotides agree with TRBD2. CDR1 and CDR2 from the germline V gene are DFQATT and SNEGSKA (reference sequence). The CDR3 length is 16 residues. The CDR3 protein is CTQRERGAISYNEQFF. The CDR3 nucleotides are TGCACACAACGAGAGCGGGGGGCGATCTCCTACAATGAGCAGTTCTTC.

This chain uses TRBV6-1 with TRBJ1-1; D is uncertain. This CDR3 is built from 14 residues. CDR1 and CDR2 from the germline V gene are MNHNS and SASEGT. The V end was cut by 7 bases, the J end by 2 bases, with 14 bases between. The CDR3 sequence is CASIKSNSNTEAFF. CDR3 bases: TGTGCCAGCATCAAGAGTAACAGTAACACTGAAGCTTTCTTT.

The chain couples TRBV19 to TRBJ2-5, with 8 nucleotides matching TRBD1. Germline CDR1 LNHDA, CDR2 SQIVND (reference sequence). V trimming: 10 bases; J trimming: 2 bases; junction bases outside the gene matches: 9. The CDR3 spans 14 residues. In DNA, the CDR3 is TGTGCCACTAAGCCAGGACAGGGACAAGAGACCCAGTACTTC. Translating it yields CATKPGQGQETQYF.

This clonotype appeared a few times. The chain combines TRBV27 with TRBJ2-7; the D gene is possibly TRBD1 (6 bases). Germline CDR1 MNHEY, CDR2 SMNVEV (reference sequence). Trimming took off 8 bases at V and 3 bases at J, with 11 bases between the two ends. The CDR3 sequence is 12 residues long. The CDR3 DNA sequence: TGTGCCAGCCGGGACACCTACTACGAGCAGTACTTC. Residues: CASRDTYYEQYF.

This clonotype was seen only once. No conserved phenylalanine or tryptophan ends this CDR3, so it is likely a read error. V is TRBV15 and J is TRBJ1-1; D unclear. The CDR3 totals 18 residues. Trimming stripped 3 bases from V and 0 bases from J, with 20 bases between. The germline V gene encodes CDR1 LNHNV and CDR2 YYDKDF (reference sequence). The CDR3: CATSRTSDYSSMNTEAFL. CDR3 coding DNA: TGTGCCACCAGCAGGACCTCTGACTATTCATCTATGAACACTGAAGCTTTCCTT.

CDR3 in DNA: TGTGCCAGCAGCCAATTTTTGGGGACAAAAGATGAGCAGTTCTTC. It is translated as CASSQFLGTKDEQFF. The rearrangement uses TRBV14 and TRBJ2-1; maybe TRBD1 (6 bases). V lost 2 bases and J 8 bases, leaving 16 bases between the germline ends. The germline V gene encodes CDR1 SGHDN and CDR2 FVKESK. The CDR3 loop spans 15 amino acids. Supplemented by reference TRBV14 and TRBJ2-1, the full variable domain reads EAGVTQFPSHSVIEKGQTVTLRCDPISGHDNLYWYRRVMGKEIKFLLHFVKESKQDESGMPNNRFLAERTGGTYSTLKVQPAELEDSGVYFCASSQFLGTKDEQFFGPGTRLTVL.

This clonotype came up a few times. This sequence joins TRBV6-4 and TRBJ2-1, with 7 bases matching TRBD2. CDR1 MRHNA and CDR2 SNTAGT come from the germline V gene. The CDR3 contains 13 residues. V shed 3 bases and J 4 bases; nucleotides not matched to a gene: 0. Here the CDR3 DNA reads TGTGCCAGCAGTGAGCGGGAGTACAATGAGCAGTTCTTC. It yields the protein CASSEREYNEQFF.

This clonotype was counted only a few times. This chain connects TRBV2 to TRBJ1-6; D remains unclear. CDR3 length: 15 residues. The germline V and J ends were trimmed by 6 bases and 7 bases, with 16 bases remaining between them. CDR1 and CDR2 (germline): SNHLY, FYNNEI. As DNA, the CDR3 is TGTGCCAGCAGGCGCGATTTTCTGGGGAATTCACCCCTCCACTTT. It specifies CASRRDFLGNSPLHF.

The CDR3 is CASSFSGTSNEQFF. The DNA of the CDR3 is TGTGCCAGCAGTTTTTCCGGGACTAGCAATGAGCAGTTCTTC. The chain combines TRBV12-3 or TRBV12-4 with TRBJ2-1; the match to TRBD2 covers 8 bases. The trim removed 3 bases at V and 6 bases at J, leaving 4 bases unmatched. The CDR3 spans 14 residues.

This clonotype has just a few counts. The V gene is TRBV6-1, the J gene TRBJ2-1; the D is unclear. The V and J ends lost 6 bases and 0 bases respectively, with 12 bases between them. This CDR3 has 15 residues. Germline lookup yields CDR1 MNHNS and CDR2 SASEGT. The CDR3 spells CASRRLSSSYNEQFF. CDR3 in DNA: TGTGCCAGCAGACGTCTATCAAGCTCCTACAATGAGCAGTTCTTC.

This clonotype was seen at least ten times. The chain recombines TRBV20-1 with TRBJ2-5, with D tentatively TRBD1 or TRBD2 (5 bases each). The CDR3 extends over 12 amino acids. The V end lost 3 bases, the J end lost 5 bases, and 10 bases lay between the germline ends. The V gene's germline CDR1 is DFQATT and CDR2 SNEGSKA (reference sequence). The DNA of the CDR3 is TGCAGTGCTAGTTTGGGACGGGAGACCCAGTACTTC. Amino acid sequence: CSASLGRETQYF.

This clonotype was seen repeatedly, ten times or more. V and J are TRBV20-1 and TRBJ2-5; 9 bases align to TRBD2. After removal of 5 bases from V and 5 bases from J, the junction contained 12 bases not matched to a gene. The CDR3 runs to 15 residues. CDR1 is DFQATT and CDR2 is SNEGSKA in the germline V gene (reference sequence). The CDR3 here is CSAGSQRGAGETQYF. CDR3 DNA: TGCAGTGCTGGATCCCAGCGGGGGGCGGGGGAGACCCAGTACTTC.

This clonotype has a handful of counts. This chain connects TRBV27 to TRBJ2-2; a weak D match, TRBD2 (7 bases). CDR3 size: 16 residues. The germline CDR1 and CDR2 sequences are MNHEY and SMNVEV (reference sequence). V was trimmed by 1 base and J by 0 bases, leaving 9 bases between them. This CDR3 reads CASSLFGGPNTGELFF. CDR3 bases: TGTGCCAGCAGTTTATTCGGGGGGCCGAACACCGGGGAGCTGTTTTTT.

This clonotype turned up a few times. The junction differs from germline at one of its ends, possibly a read error. CDR3 bases: TGTGCCAGCAGCTTAGCGCTGGCAGAGAATTCGCCCCTCCACTTT. Translation: CASSLALAENSPLHF. The chain recombines TRBV7-8 with TRBJ1-6; D not resolved. Germline CDR1 reads SGHVS; CDR2 reads FQNEAQ. This CDR3 comprises 15 residues. The whole variable domain, remainder taken from reference TRBV7-8 and TRBJ1-6, is GAGVSQSPRYKVAKRGQDVALRCDPISGHVSLFWYQQALGQGPEFLTYFQNEAQLDKSGLPSDRFFAERPEGSVSTLKIQRTQQEDSAVYLCASSLALAENSPLHFGNGTRLTVT.

The sample holds many counts of this clonotype. The J gene is TRBJ1-5, the V gene TRBV20-1; TRBD1 is a possible D gene (6 bases). V lost 6 bases, J lost 0 bases, and 12 bases lay in between. CDR3 length: 14 residues. CDR1 and CDR2 (germline): DFQATT, SNEGSKA (reference sequence). This CDR3 is CSAGRGYSNQPQHF. The CDR3 DNA sequence: TGCAGTGCCGGCAGGGGTTATAGCAATCAGCCCCAGCATTTT.

The chain employs TRBV29-1 and TRBJ1-2; maybe TRBD1 (6 bases). The V end lost 0 bases, the J end lost 6 bases, and 17 bases lay between the germline ends. The CDR3 loop spans 15 amino acids. Germline assignment: CDR1 SQVTM and CDR2 ANQGSEA. The CDR3 region is CSVEERAGELDGYTF. The CDR3 DNA reads as TGCAGCGTTGAAGAGAGGGCAGGGGAATTGGATGGCTACACCTTC. Together with reference TRBV29-1 and TRBJ1-2, the CDR3 gives the full variable domain: SAVISQKPSRDICQRGTSLTIQCQVDSQVTMMFWYRQQPGQSLTLIATANQGSEATYESGFVIDKFPISRPNLTFSTLTVSNMSPEDSSIYLCSVEERAGELDGYTFGSGTRLTVV.

This clonotype has only a few counts. The chain employs TRBV5-8 and TRBJ1-4; perhaps TRBD1 as D (6 bases). The length of the CDR3 is 16 residues. The V end was cut by 0 bases, the J end by 5 bases, with 14 bases between. Germline loops: CDR1 SGHTS, CDR2 YDEGEE. The CDR3 reads CASSLGVWTANEKLFF. As DNA, the CDR3 is TGTGCCAGCAGCTTGGGAGTTTGGACAGCGAATGAAAAACTGTTTTTT.

This sequence joins TRBV5-1 and TRBJ1-4; no clear D gene. Trimming stripped 4 bases from V and 0 bases from J, with 13 bases between. CDR1 and CDR2 (germline): SGHRS, YFSETQ. The CDR3 spans 16 residues. The CDR3 reads CASSGRKGATNEKLFF. CDR3 in DNA: TGCGCCAGCAGCGGGCGAAAGGGTGCAACTAATGAAAAACTGTTTTTT.

J is TRBJ2-1 and V is TRBV4-1; perhaps TRBD2 as D (6 bases). This CDR3 has 14 residues. CDR1 is MGHRA and CDR2 is YSYEKL in the germline V gene. The germline V and J ends were trimmed by 0 bases and 7 bases, with 10 bases remaining between them. In DNA, the CDR3 is TGCGCCAGCAGCCAAGATGCGGGATTTAATGAGCAGTTCTTC. It codes for CASSQDAGFNEQFF.

The chain links TRBV10-3 to TRBJ1-1; D is ambiguous. Germline V gene sequence: CDR1 ENHRY, CDR2 SYGVKD. The V and J ends lost 1 base and 8 bases respectively, with 8 bases between them. CDR3 length: 12 amino acids. Here the CDR3 reads CAISEWGVEAFF. CDR3 nucleotides: TGTGCCATCAGTGAGTGGGGTGTCGAAGCTTTCTTT.

Ten or more counts support this clonotype. The CDR3 sequence: CSASRLAGGMNQETQYF. The DNA of the CDR3 is TGCAGTGCTTCGAGACTAGCGGGGGGCATGAACCAAGAGACCCAGTACTTC. V and J are TRBV20-1 and TRBJ2-5, with 13 bases lining up with TRBD2. The CDR3 extends over 17 amino acids. Trimming took 5 bases from V and 0 from J; bases not matched to a gene: 9. The V gene's germline CDR1 is DFQATT and CDR2 SNEGSKA (reference sequence).